This TCR beta chain was recorded in a study of blood T cells in healthy people across ages. General study points: Older individuals had lower TCR beta diversity per million T cells (the decline was roughly linear). Investigators treated diversity estimates from one million T cells as underestimates.

Regarding this clonotype: What it binds is not known.

Donors ranged from roughly 6 to 90 years old and were healthy Caucasians in Russia. Samples each had at least 5.5 micrograms of total RNA extracted. Germline lookup yields CDR1 SGHTA and CDR2 FQGNSA. The CDR3 runs 14 residues. Trimming left V 7 bases short and J 8 bases short, with 20 bases between. It was with a sample-barcoded 5' primer and a J-beta primer mix that a second PCR of roughly 6 to 12 cycles was run. TCRdb fed the 5' RACE reads into MiXCR, producing one record per CDR3 protein. The sample has 1.5 million to 2 million distinct CDR3 sequences, 35% to 50% seen once. The TCR comes from a human donor in good health. Source material: blood. This chain uses TRBV7-2 with TRBJ1-2; no clear D. This chain's CDR3 is CTSTPDRTTGGYTF. The CDR3 nucleotides are TGTACCAGCACCCCGGACCGGACCACCGGGGGCTACACCTTC.